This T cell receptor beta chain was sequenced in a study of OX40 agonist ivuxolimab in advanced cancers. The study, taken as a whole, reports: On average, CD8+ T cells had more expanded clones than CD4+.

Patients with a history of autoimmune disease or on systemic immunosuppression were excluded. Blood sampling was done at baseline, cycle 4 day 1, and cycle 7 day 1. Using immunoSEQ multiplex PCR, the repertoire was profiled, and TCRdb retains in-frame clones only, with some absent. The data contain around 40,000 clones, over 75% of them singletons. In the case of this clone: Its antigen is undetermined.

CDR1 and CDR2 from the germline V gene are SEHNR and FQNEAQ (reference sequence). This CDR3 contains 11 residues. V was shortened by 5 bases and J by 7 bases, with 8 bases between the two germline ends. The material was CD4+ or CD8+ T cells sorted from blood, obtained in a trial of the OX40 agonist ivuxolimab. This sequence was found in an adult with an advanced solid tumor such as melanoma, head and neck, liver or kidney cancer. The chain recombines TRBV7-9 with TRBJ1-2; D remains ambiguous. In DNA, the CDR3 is TGTGCCAGCAGCCAAGTACGTGGCTACACCTTC. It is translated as CASSQVRGYTF.